These 27 T cell receptor beta chains were sequenced from one sample in a study of spatial heterogeneity in lung cancer. TCRdb processed the 5' RACE reads anew with MiXCR; each CDR3 protein has one entry. The data hold roughly 120,000 distinct CDR3 sequences, with more than 9% observed a single time. Time point indicated: blood at routine non-recurrence follow-up after resection. From tumor, nontumor lung or frozen PBMC, whole RNA was taken unsorted for sequencing. The source material was PBMCs, sampled at follow-up. The receptor source for this set is a male donor with early-stage non-small cell lung cancer.

This chain links TRBV6-1 with TRBJ1-1; D not certain. Germline values: CDR1 MNHNS, CDR2 SASEGT. V was clipped by 1 base and J by 2 bases, with 20 bases between them. The CDR3 loop spans 18 amino acids. In DNA, the CDR3 is TGTGCCAGCAGTGAAGTCGTAGAGGGTCCTCGACGAAACACTGAAGCTTTCTTT. Translation gives CASSEVVEGPRRNTEAFF.

This clonotype was seen repeatedly, ten times or more. The chain has TRBV4-3 and TRBJ2-1; D may be TRBD2 (6 bases). The germline V and J ends were trimmed by 0 bases and 4 bases, with 13 bases remaining between them. The CDR3 is made up of 16 amino acids. Germline CDR1 is LGHNA and CDR2 is YSLEER. This CDR3 is CASSQDATGVYNEQFF. The CDR3 nucleotides read TGCGCCAGCAGCCAAGACGCAACGGGGGTTTACAATGAGCAGTTCTTC.

This clonotype was seen at least ten times. The genes are TRBV12-3 or TRBV12-4 and TRBJ2-6; D perhaps matches TRBD2 (5 bases). The length of the CDR3 is 15 residues. Deletions cut 1 base from V and 1 base from J, with 5 bases between. The CDR3 sequence is CASSLGGSGANVLTF. The DNA of the CDR3 is TGTGCCAGCAGTTTAGGAGGGTCTGGGGCCAACGTCCTGACTTTC.

This clonotype was found a few times. The CDR3 region is CASSSIMNTEAFF. The CDR3 DNA follows: TGTGCCAGCAGCTCTATTATGAACACTGAAGCTTTCTTT. This chain joins TRBV7-2 and TRBJ1-1, with D unclear. CDR3 length: 13 residues. Germline V CDR1 and CDR2: SGHTA, FQGNSA. The germline V and J ends were trimmed by 4 bases and 0 bases, with 6 bases remaining between them.

This clonotype was seen only a few times. The chain recombines TRBV12-3 or TRBV12-4 with TRBJ2-5; TRBD1 matches at 9 bases. The CDR3 contains 21 residues. V trimming: 5 bases; J trimming: 5 bases; junction bases outside the gene matches: 27. CDR3: CASSTTGGAWARGSLGETQYF. CDR3 in DNA: TGTGCCAGCAGTACAACAGGGGGCGCATGGGCTCGAGGGTCTCTGGGGGAGACCCAGTACTTC.

In its sample, this clonotype was seen a few times. In nucleotides, the CDR3 is TGTGCCAGCAGACAGGGTTCCTATCAGCCCCAGCATTTT. It encodes CASRQGSYQPQHF. The chain has TRBV6-6 and TRBJ1-5, with D possibly TRBD1 on 6 matching bases. This CDR3 contains 13 residues. Germline CDR1 MNHNY, CDR2 SVGAGI (reference sequence). Trimming left V 6 bases short and J 5 bases short, with 11 bases between.

This clonotype was counted between two and nine times. The rearrangement links TRBV10-3 to TRBJ2-2; 7 bases are a match to TRBD1. Unmatched junction bases numbered 5, after V lost 2 bases and J lost 2 bases. The CDR3 runs 16 residues. Germline V CDR1 and CDR2: ENHRY, SYGVKD. CDR3 sequence reads: CAISEAAGGNTGELFF. CDR3 bases: TGTGCCATCAGTGAGGCGGCAGGGGGAAACACCGGGGAGCTGTTTTTT.

Regarding this clonotype: This may come from a read error, since a much larger clone is one base off. The genes are TRBV7-2 and TRBJ2-7; the D is unclear. CDR1 is SGHTA and CDR2 is FQGNSA in the germline V gene. This CDR3 has 14 residues. CDR3 sequence: CASSLVANSYEHYF. CDR3 DNA: TGTGCCAGCAGCTTAGTTGCGAATTCCTACGAGCACTACTTC.

V gene TRBV28 combines with J gene TRBJ2-1; no clear D gene. This CDR3 contains 14 residues. The V gene's germline CDR1 is MDHEN and CDR2 SYDVKM. The V and J ends lost 6 bases and 8 bases respectively, with 17 bases between them. Here the CDR3 DNA reads TGTGCCAGCAGGTACTCGAGCCCGCGCGATGAGCAGTTCTTC. Its translation is CASRYSSPRDEQFF.

This clonotype occurred many times. The chain uses TRBV5-4 and TRBJ2-5, with 11 positions matching TRBD2. CDR1 is SGHNT and CDR2 is YYREEE in the germline V gene (reference sequence). The CDR3 consists of 15 residues. Unmatched junction bases numbered 4, after V lost 4 bases and J lost 2 bases. CDR3 in amino acids: CASSRTSGGQETQYF. CDR3 in DNA: TGTGCCAGCAGCCGAACTAGCGGGGGACAAGAGACCCAGTACTTC.

This clonotype was counted a few times. The chain has TRBV12-3 or TRBV12-4 and TRBJ1-5; TRBD1 agrees at 7 bases. J lost 1 base, V lost 5 bases, and 5 bases had no gene match. The CDR3 covers 15 residues. The CDR3 reads CASSRTGASNQPQHF. In DNA, the CDR3 is TGTGCCAGCAGTCGAACAGGGGCAAGCAATCAGCCCCAGCATTTT.

This clonotype was counted ten times or more. This sequence joins TRBV7-2 and TRBJ2-1; D is unresolved. V dropped 5 bases and J dropped 5 bases, with 7 bases sitting between them. The CDR3 runs 12 residues. Germline-derived CDR1 and CDR2 are SGHTA and FQGNSA. The CDR3 DNA sequence: TGTGCCAGCAGCCATCCTAACAATGAGCAGTTCTTC. This sequence encodes CASSHPNNEQFF.

The chain has TRBV5-1 and TRBJ2-5, with 8 bases lining up with TRBD1. There are 14 residues in the CDR3. Trimming cost V 3 bases and J 4 bases; bases outside gene matches: 5. Germline CDR1 is SGHRS and CDR2 is YFSETQ. This CDR3 is CASSSSGGGETQYF. CDR3 coding DNA: TGCGCCAGCAGCTCTTCAGGGGGCGGAGAGACCCAGTACTTC.

The sample holds a few counts of this clonotype. V and J are TRBV20-1 and TRBJ2-7; D possibly corresponds to TRBD2 (6 bases). Germline V gene sequence: CDR1 DFQATT, CDR2 SNEGSKA (reference sequence). CDR3 size: 14 residues. The CDR3 region is CSPLAAASNYEQYF. The CDR3 coding sequence is TGCAGCCCTTTAGCGGCGGCCTCTAACTACGAGCAGTACTTC.

This clonotype was recorded many times. The rearrangement joins TRBV4-2 to TRBJ2-7, with D tentatively TRBD1 or TRBD2 (6 bases each). CDR3 length equals 13 residues. V was clipped by 4 bases and J by 2 bases, with 9 bases between them. Germline CDR1 is LGHNA and CDR2 is YNFKEQ. CDR3 residues: CASSPGGTYEQYF. The CDR3 DNA follows: TGTGCCAGCAGCCCCGGGGGCACCTACGAGCAGTACTTC.

The chain couples TRBV5-1 to TRBJ1-4, with D unclear. V gave up 4 bases and J gave up 0 bases, with 13 bases separating them. The CDR3 totals 16 residues. Germline CDR1 is SGHRS and CDR2 is YFSETQ. In DNA, the CDR3 is TGCGCCAGCAGCCCCGGTTCGGGAACAACTAATGAAAAACTGTTTTTT. Translated: CASSPGSGTTNEKLFF.

At least ten counts were recorded for this clonotype. The chain employs TRBV20-1 and TRBJ2-1, with a weak D call TRBD2 (5 bases). The germline V gene has CDR1 DFQATT and CDR2 SNEGSKA (reference sequence). The CDR3 runs to 15 residues. V was clipped by 2 bases and J by 1 base, with 12 bases between them. The CDR3 sequence is CSARNLAKSYNEQFF. DNA for the CDR3: TGCAGTGCTAGAAATCTAGCAAAGTCCTACAATGAGCAGTTCTTC.

This clonotype turned up a few times. The chain joins TRBV3-1 to TRBJ2-7, with TRBD2 as a possible D gene (6 bases). V was clipped by 1 base and J by 3 bases, with 19 bases between them. The germline gives CDR1 LGHDT, CDR2 YNNKEL (reference sequence). The CDR3 has 17 residues. The CDR3, as DNA: TGTGCCAGCAGCCAAGGGGCACCGGGACTGGGTATCTACGAGCAGTACTTC. It translates to CASSQGAPGLGIYEQYF.

The chain is built from TRBV30 and TRBJ2-2; D gene ambiguous. Germline CDR1 is GTSNPN and CDR2 is SVGIG (reference sequence). This CDR3 is built from 14 residues. V lost 2 bases and J lost 2, with 9 bases in between. The CDR3 loop is CAWSIQRNTGELFF. DNA for the CDR3: TGTGCCTGGAGTATTCAGAGAAACACCGGGGAGCTGTTTTTT.

This clonotype was observed at least ten times. The chain is built from TRBV20-1 and TRBJ1-2; tentative D call: TRBD1 (5 bases). The length of the CDR3 is 14 residues. Looked up from germline, CDR1 is DFQATT and CDR2 is SNEGSKA (reference sequence). Trimming left V 5 bases short and J 4 bases short, with 17 bases between. CDR3 bases: TGCAGTGCTTTACATCAGGGCGTCGGCTATGGCTACACCTTC. It yields the protein CSALHQGVGYGYTF.

This clonotype was recorded a few times. J is TRBJ2-7 and V is TRBV24-1; 7 positions agree with TRBD1. Germline V gene sequence: CDR1 KGHDR, CDR2 SFDVKD. The CDR3 has 14 residues. The V and J ends lost 6 bases and 2 bases, in that order; junction bases with no gene match: 6. The CDR3 DNA reads TGTGCCACCAGTCGGACAGGTGCCCCCTACGAGCAGTACTTC. Translated: CATSRTGAPYEQYF.

This chain connects TRBV12-3 or TRBV12-4 to TRBJ2-3, with D possibly being TRBD1 (6 bases). V shed 3 bases and J shed 0 bases, with 16 bases lying between them. This CDR3 has 17 residues. CDR3 residues: CASSLGMGAGSTDTQYF. CDR3 nucleotide sequence: TGTGCCAGCAGTTTGGGGATGGGGGCTGGGAGCACAGATACGCAGTATTTT.

In its sample, this clonotype was seen many times. V is TRBV5-1 and J is TRBJ1-4, with a possible D match to TRBD1 (6 bases). The CDR3 covers 14 residues. Germline values: CDR1 SGHRS, CDR2 YFSETQ. The V end lost 4 bases, the J end lost 8 bases, and 15 bases lay between the germline ends. This CDR3 reads CASSVTGIGEKLFF. DNA for the CDR3: TGCGCCAGCAGCGTAACAGGGATTGGAGAAAAACTGTTTTTT.

This clonotype was detected a few times. The chain is built from TRBV6-2 or TRBV6-3 and TRBJ1-2; the D is unclear. V lost 6 bases, J lost 5 bases, and 13 bases lay in between. CDR3 size: 13 residues. Per the germline V gene, CDR1 is MNHEY and CDR2 is SVGEGT. The CDR3 sequence is CASRSQTFYGYTF. CDR3 bases: TGTGCCAGCAGATCTCAGACCTTTTATGGCTACACCTTC.

There are many counts of this clonotype. This chain connects TRBV7-2 to TRBJ2-2; D gene unclear. This CDR3 is 12 amino acids long. The germline CDR1 and CDR2 sequences are SGHTA and FQGNSA. V lost 2 bases to trimming and J lost 7 bases, with 5 bases between them. The CDR3 DNA sequence: TGTGCCAGCAGCTTATCTATCGGGGAGCTGTTTTTT. This codes for CASSLSIGELFF.

This clonotype has a handful of counts. This chain uses TRBV29-1 with TRBJ2-5, with TRBD1 matching over 7 bases. Germline lookup yields CDR1 SQVTM and CDR2 ANQGSEA. The trim removed 5 bases at V and 5 bases at J, leaving 5 bases unmatched. The CDR3 runs to 12 residues. DNA of the CDR3: TGCAGCGTTTCCCCGACAGGGGAGACCCAGTACTTC. It codes for CSVSPTGETQYF.

This chain links TRBV20-1 with TRBJ2-1, with a weak D call TRBD1 (6 bases). Trimming took off 2 bases at V and 8 bases at J, with 16 bases between the two ends. The CDR3 runs 14 residues. Germline-derived CDR1 and CDR2 are DFQATT and SNEGSKA (reference sequence). The DNA of the CDR3 is TGCAGTGCTAGACGGCCAGGGGTCGCGGATGAGCAGTTCTTC. This translates into CSARRPGVADEQFF.